This passage covers 14 T cell receptor beta chains from one sample sequenced in a study of cytomegalovirus exposure and HLA in healthy donors. The PCR had 60 Vbeta and 13 Jbeta primers. This table comes from immunoSEQ multiplex PCR, and its TCRdb copy is limited to in-frame clones, with some not included. The table for this sample gives more than 55,000 clones. The sequenced material came from PBMCs. The receptors come from a woman in her forties in good health and CMV-seropositive.

This chain joins TRBV6-1 and TRBJ2-7; TRBD2 might be the D (6 bases). The CDR3 runs to 14 residues. Deletions cut 6 bases from V and 2 bases from J, with 14 bases between. In germline, CDR1 is MNHNS, CDR2 SASEGT. The CDR3 sequence is CASSYGTSTYEQYF. CDR3 bases: TGTGCCAGCAGCTACGGGACTTCCACCTACGAGCAGTACTTC.

This chain connects TRBV5-4 to TRBJ1-2; D call uncertain. CDR1 is SGHNT, CDR2 YYREEE, per germline (reference sequence). Trimming took off 4 bases at V and 4 bases at J, with 8 bases between the two ends. This CDR3 is 12 amino acids long. The DNA of the CDR3 is TGTGCCAGCAGCAGAGAATCCTATGGCTACACCTTC. Its protein is CASSRESYGYTF.

This rearrangement joins TRBV4-2 to TRBJ2-2, with D tentatively TRBD2 (5 bases). CDR3 size: 17 residues. Germline CDR1 and CDR2: LGHNA and YNFKEQ. Trimming took 3 bases from V and 6 from J, leaving 20 bases between them. The CDR3 region has the DNA TGTGCCAGCAGCCAGGGGTTGGGTGGCGGGCCGGCCGGGGAGCTGTTTTTT. Translated, it gives CASSQGLGGGPAGELFF.

In DNA, the CDR3 is TGTGCCAGTAGCCCTACTAGCGGGGGGCCCTACGAGCAGTACTTC. It specifies CASSPTSGGPYEQYF. The chain couples TRBV19 to TRBJ2-7; 12 nucleotides line up with TRBD2. This CDR3 comprises 15 residues. Germline values: CDR1 LNHDA, CDR2 SQIVND (reference sequence). With 6 bases clipped from V and 2 bases from J, the junction kept 5 bases outside the gene matches.

V is TRBV6-1 and J is TRBJ2-5, with a possible D match to TRBD1 (5 bases). CDR1 and CDR2 from the germline V gene are MNHNS and SASEGT. There are 15 residues in the CDR3. Trimming cost V 1 base and J 5 bases, with 14 bases left between them. In nucleotides, the CDR3 is TGTGCCAGCAGTGAAGTGGTAGCAGGGTCTGAGACCCAGTACTTC. Translation: CASSEVVAGSETQYF.

Measured by frequency, this clone is medium-sized. The V gene is TRBV6-4, the J gene TRBJ2-2; 8 nucleotides agree with TRBD2. CDR3 length: 13 residues. Germline V lookup: CDR1 MRHNA, CDR2 SNTAGT. The J segment lost 3 bases and the V segment lost 6 bases, leaving 0 bases of the junction unmatched. The CDR3 DNA is TGTGCCAGCAGCGGGAGGGACACCGGGGAGCTGTTTTTT. It yields the protein CASSGRDTGELFF.

V and J are TRBV7-2 and TRBJ2-3, with 8 nucleotides matching TRBD2. Looked up from germline, CDR1 is SGHTA and CDR2 is FQGNSA. CDR3 size: 17 residues. V dropped 6 bases and J dropped 4; count of bases not matched to a gene: 15. This CDR3 reads CASSLLRSGRVADTQYF. In DNA form, the CDR3 reads TGTGCCAGCAGTTTACTACGAAGCGGGAGAGTGGCAGATACGCAGTATTTT.

The chain is built from TRBV18 and TRBJ1-1; D gene uncertain. V gave up 4 bases and J gave up 7 bases, with 10 bases separating them. Germline V CDR1 and CDR2: KGHSH, LQKENI. The CDR3 length is 12 residues. The CDR3 loop reads CASSQEDREAFF. CDR3 nucleotide sequence: TGTGCCAGCTCACAGGAGGACCGTGAAGCTTTCTTT.

The genes are TRBV5-1 and TRBJ2-5; D gene unclear. This CDR3 has 13 amino acids. Trimming pared 0 bases from V and 1 base from J, leaving 4 bases between. Looked up from germline, CDR1 is SGHRS and CDR2 is YFSETQ. CDR3 loop: CASSLAIQETQYF. The CDR3 nucleotides are TGCGCCAGCAGCTTGGCCATCCAAGAGACCCAGTACTTC.

The rearrangement links TRBV19 to TRBJ1-5, with D uncertain. There are 14 residues in the CDR3. Germline CDR1 LNHDA, CDR2 SQIVND (reference sequence). V lost 7 bases, J lost 10 bases, and 20 bases lay in between. The CDR3 bases are TGTGCCAGTACCCAGCCAGCAGCCGAGGGTCCCCAGCATTTT. It is translated as CASTQPAAEGPQHF.

The V and J genes are TRBV7-2 and TRBJ2-3, with TRBD1 matching over 8 bases. The ends lost 3 bases at V and 0 bases at J; junction bases unmatched: 5. Germline CDR1 SGHTA, CDR2 FQGNSA. CDR3 length: 16 residues. Here the CDR3 reads CASSFEGTGSTDTQYF. DNA for the CDR3: TGTGCCAGCAGCTTCGAGGGGACAGGCAGCACAGATACGCAGTATTTT.

The chain has TRBV28 and TRBJ1-2, with D possibly being TRBD1 (6 bases). V gave up 7 bases and J gave up 10 bases, with 25 bases separating them. The CDR3 is 15 amino acids. Germline V gives CDR1 MDHEN, CDR2 SYDVKM. CDR3 in DNA: TGTGCCAGCATGCCGGGCGGGGGGCGCGGAGTTGACTACACCTTC. It specifies CASMPGGGRGVDYTF.

The rearrangement links TRBV5-1 to TRBJ2-5, with D possibly TRBD2 on 6 matching bases. CDR1 and CDR2 (germline): SGHRS, YFSETQ. V was shortened by 0 bases and J by 5 bases, with 11 bases between the two germline ends. CDR3 size: 14 residues. The CDR3 region has the DNA TGCGCCAGCAGCTTGGTCGGGGGTTTGGAGACCCAGTACTTC. Translated: CASSLVGGLETQYF.

This chain links TRBV19 with TRBJ2-7; weak D call: TRBD1 (5 bases). Germline V gene lookup returns CDR1 LNHDA and CDR2 SQIVND (reference sequence). This CDR3 contains 14 residues. V was cut by 7 bases and J by 7 bases, with 20 bases left in between. The CDR3 is CASTMTDSGQEQYF. The CDR3 region has the DNA TGTGCCAGTACCATGACCGACAGTGGTCAGGAGCAGTACTTC.